This T cell receptor (beta chain) comes out of a study of blood T cell repertoires in COVID-19 (dated by TCRdb to the early 2020s). With respect to the entire study: The collaborator samples originated in the United States, Italy and Spain and spanned the acute and convalescent phases of COVID-19. Nearly every sample came with metadata listing a de-identified subject ID, COVID-19 status, age in years and sex. Deeply sampled blood TCRbeta repertoires from subjects exposed to, actively infected with, or recovered from COVID-19 were included in the dataset. Where HLA class I and class II types were available, the types were taken from metadata supplied by the sample provider, not from assay-based typing. A freely available public database, intended as a resource for researchers studying the immune response to SARS-CoV-2, is where the repertoires were released. The prospective study material was composed of cDNA or gDNA derived from T cells, B-cell-depleted T cells, or PBMCs. Samples came from the ongoing ImmuneRACE study (first 160 participants) plus 1,254 subjects from 6 global collaborators. Paper-wide results and their limitations: How much clinical and demographic metadata was included differed by source and by participant, and the metadata was provided uncurated.

One collaborating source in Seattle enrolled patients while the patients were actively infected and followed the patients over time throughout the course of disease. Each collaborating institution followed its own protocols to collect whole blood in K2EDTA tubes. For TCRbeta analysis, collaborators shipped samples as frozen whole blood, isolated PBMCs, or DNA extracted from either of those sample types. The CDR3 sequence holds 15 residues, the cysteine and phenylalanine included. Just the 45-base CDR3 DNA is kept, in frame starting at base 1. For CDR1 and CDR2, the germline V gene lists MGHDK and SYGVNS. Trimming removed 4 bases from V and 5 bases from J, leaving 15 bases between the germline ends. TCRbeta CDR3 regions were amplified from genomic DNA by means of the immunoSEQ Assay, a bias-controlled multiplex PCR. As for how the authors treated the data: Within the assay, amplification of reference gene primers was used to estimate how many nucleated cells each sample contained. To quantify the absolute abundance of each unique TCRbeta CDR3 rearrangement, sequence reads were collapsed and filtered. For each sample, productive Simpson clonality was calculated as the square root of Simpson's diversity index over productive rearrangements. TCRdb stores this immuneACCESS table with in-frame sequences only. Part of the clones is absent; in the studies checked, under half of the shortfall reflects unresolved V genes, and no reason is known for the rest. The V and J calls and clone size are taken from that table; D and trimming were inferred from the DNA. The sample table records approximately 340,000 clones; 80% to 90% of these occur just once. Approximately 9.3% of the sample goes to the ten largest clones.

In its sample, this clone was seen once. Its binding antigen is unknown. No qualities accompany the bases; no much larger clone lies one base away. The sequence was collected from a young man with COVID-19, enrolled during active disease. Source material: peripheral blood. Rearrangement joined TRBV25-1 to TRBJ2-4; TRBD1 is perhaps the D gene, given 7 matching bases. The DNA is TGTGCCAGCAGTGTATACGGCAGGGGGGAAAACATTCAGTACTTC. Translated, this is CASSVYGRGENIQYF.